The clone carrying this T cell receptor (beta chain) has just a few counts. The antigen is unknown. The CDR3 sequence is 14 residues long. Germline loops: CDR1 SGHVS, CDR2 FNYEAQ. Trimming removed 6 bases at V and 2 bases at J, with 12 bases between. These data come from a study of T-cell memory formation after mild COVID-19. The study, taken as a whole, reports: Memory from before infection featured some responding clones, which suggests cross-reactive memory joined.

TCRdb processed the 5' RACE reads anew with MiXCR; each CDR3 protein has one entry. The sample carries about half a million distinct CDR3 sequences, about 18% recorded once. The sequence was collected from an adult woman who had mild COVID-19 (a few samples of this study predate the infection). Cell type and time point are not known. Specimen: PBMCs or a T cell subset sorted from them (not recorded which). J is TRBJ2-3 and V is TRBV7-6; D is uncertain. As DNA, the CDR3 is TGTGCCAGCAGTTACGGGCCCTTCACAGATACGCAGTATTTT. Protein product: CASSYGPFTDTQYF.